This T cell receptor (beta chain) was recovered during a study of cytomegalovirus exposure and HLA in healthy donors listed by TCRdb under 2017. Study-wide context: In an earlier analysis of about 560 of the donors, 276 Gb of sequence data and approximately 100 million unique TCR beta sequences from roughly 200 million T cells were reported. Roughly 300 gigabases of sequencing data and approximately 84 million unique TCR sequences were included in an early release covering over 600 HLA-typed donors. Of the roughly 400 genotyped donors, less than 90% were placed in the genetic ancestry cluster associated with self-reported Caucasian donors. The study was designed to test whether signatures of past pathogen exposure could be identified by cataloging public T cell receptors. The T cell repertoires of 666 subjects were profiled by immunosequencing and related to cytomegalovirus serostatus. A separate validation cohort of 100 to 150 different subjects was used in addition to the roughly 620-subject first cohort. The study combined high-throughput TCR immunosequencing, statistical association of individual TCRs with disease status, and machine learning to predict cytomegalovirus infection status. In a later analysis, previously published TCR beta repertoires from 550 to 750 donors were re-analyzed and high-resolution HLA genotyping was added so that TCR occurrence patterns could be studied. Rather than drawing on any new phenotypic data, the later analysis identified candidate immune exposures from TCR beta sequences and the way those sequences occurred across donors. To decide whether each TCR beta V gene segment behaved as functional or pseudogenic, an earlier analysis of some 570 of the donors relied on high-throughput TCR beta sequencing. Alongside the repertoire data, information on donor age, sex, ethnicity and CMV serostatus was compiled. A later genetic analysis used genome-wide SNP genotypes for about 60% of the roughly 670 donors, treating that subset as a discovery cohort. Every repertoire in the discovery cohort had been generated on one and the same sequencing platform. Both class I and class II loci were covered by HLA typing, at four-digit resolution. Typing coverage differed by locus: A, B, C, DRB1 and DQB1 were typed in roughly 620-630 donors, DQA1 in 500 to 550, DPA1 in approximately 600, and DPB1 in around 490. Four to six DR-DQ haplotypes were handled as single units for association and clustering because linkage in the cohort was strong. Among 398 genotyped donors of the cohort, an average of approximately 240,000 unique TCR beta nucleotide sequences were sequenced per donor, around a sixth of them non-productive. Results and caveats for the whole study, not just this receptor: Because counts were too low, 15 to 20 rarely observed V segments, including chromosome 9 orphons, were left out of the earlier analysis of about 500 of the donors. The authors suggested that the approach could potentially be generalized to other disease states and immunological phenotypes. A later analysis associated approximately 17,000 TCR beta sequences with specific HLA alleles at a false discovery rate of 0.05. A further reported finding was that TCR beta sequences accurately predicted the HLA-A and HLA-B alleles for most subjects in the first cohort. In vitro tests confirmed that a few of the cytomegalovirus-associated TCR beta chains recognize cytomegalovirus antigens. A later genetic analysis reported fewer N-insertions in productive TCRs among donors in an Asian-associated ancestry cluster than the roughly 700-donor mean. Roughly uniform sequencing depth across donors was assumed in presence/absence analyses, although this assumption may not hold. An association between a missense DCLRE1C variant and V-gene and J-gene trimming of TCR beta chains was found in a later genetic analysis and replicated in an independent cohort. Several of the top co-occurrence clusters appeared to be linked to parvovirus B19, influenza, CMV and Epstein-Barr virus, according to a later analysis. Most CMV-associated TCR beta chains appeared to be HLA-restricted in a later analysis, and the HLA associations seemed to be driven largely by CMV exposure. The classifier was reported to diagnose cytomegalovirus status with high specificity and sensitivity in both the original and validation cohorts. When HLA alleles, especially DR and DQ, strongly co-occurred, attributing TCR associations to individual alleles was difficult. For the cohort, immune exposure information was limited to CMV serostatus. Linkage disequilibrium might explain the correlated functional status among segregating V segments, but an unknown experimental factor could not be excluded. Most TCR sequences were observed very rarely across donors, whereas some public TCRs were present in many individuals. In this cohort, only TCR beta chains were sequenced, and detectable features were limited by the absence of alpha or paired-chain data. In the study, around 160 TCR beta chains were listed as associated with cytomegalovirus. In an earlier analysis of about 550 of the donors, most TCR beta V segments were observed in productive rearrangements about 90% or about 30% of the time, broadly matching IMGT annotations. A later analysis found that TCR association rates varied across HLA loci, with DRB1 alleles showing the most associated TCRs and HLA-C alleles the fewest. Compared with equally common non-associated chains, HLA-associated TCR beta chains in a later analysis were more clonally expanded and had lower generation probabilities. The 87-base-pair reads could not distinguish some IMGT-functional V segments, including TRBV6-2 and TRBV6-3, so those segments were excluded. HLA typing was unavailable for some donors at each locus, so association tests used only the typed subset. A cluster of highly shared sequence variants was judged likely to represent a technical artifact of the sequencing pipeline.

Based on the germline V gene, the CDR1 and CDR2 sequences are KGHSH and LQKENI. Here V drops 5 bases and J drops 2 bases, and the junction holds 7 bases not matched to any gene. The CDR3 starts with the cysteine, ends with the phenylalanine, and has 17 residues. CDR3 DNA is the only sequence kept; it has 51 bases, read in frame from the first base. The cohort comprised around 690 healthy bone marrow donors. All cohort members were sampled while nominally healthy, although unrecorded immune exposures were likely present. The donor tested CMV seronegative, placing the donor among the roughly 340 seronegative members of the cohort. Every donor gave a peripheral blood sample, and the peripheral blood mononuclear cells from that sample were used for TCR beta sequencing. Genomic DNA extraction from the blood cell samples was performed with the Qiagen DNeasy Blood Extraction Kit. Notes on this clone: Which antigen it targets is not known. The sample holds no much larger clone one base away, and base qualities are not on file.

Library generation was performed with the immunoSEQ multiplex PCR assay. The multiplex PCR relied on a mix of 60 forward primers for TCR Vbeta segments and 13 reverse primers for TCR Jbeta segments. A multiplex PCR assay on genomic DNA amplified the CDR3 region of rearranged TCR beta genes. On the Illumina HiSeq System, the amplified TCR beta libraries were sequenced as 87-base-pair reads. The source study handled its data this way. In a later analysis, some 80 million unique TCR beta chains were counted across the approximately 640 repertoires, and about 10 million of these chains were shared by at least two donors. To remove PCR and sequencing errors, raw reads were error-corrected and collapsed into unique sequences using a nearest-neighbor algorithm that merged closely related sequences. To assign V, D and J gene segments, CDR3 sequences were aligned to IMGT reference sequences. Each retained sequence needed at least a six-nucleotide match to both a V gene segment and a J gene segment. Rearrangements were called productive when the CDR3 lacked stop codons and stayed in frame with V and J; all others were non-productive. CDR3 was defined by IMGT convention, running from the second conserved V-encoded cysteine to the conserved J-encoded phenylalanine. The earlier analysis of some 540 of the donors excluded any sequence lacking an unambiguous match to a single V gene segment. An earlier analysis of 587 of the donors classified V segments as functional when productive rearrangements were above 56.7% and as segregating when the standard deviation between donors was above 5%. A statistical classification framework was developed to diagnose cytomegalovirus status using the catalog of TCR beta chain sequences. In a later analysis, TCR nucleotide sequences were compared against IMGT/GENE-DB human TR gene sequences so that V and J genes could be assigned. A later analysis assigned CDR3 sequences and most-parsimonious VDJ recombination scenarios with the TCRdist pipeline. In a later analysis, each TCR beta chain was defined by its CDR3 amino acid sequence together with its V-gene family, and reads lacking a unique V-gene family were excluded. A later analysis removed 592 highly shared, low-generation-probability nucleotide sequences to deal with suspected cross-contamination and a sequencing artifact. In a later analysis, a clonal expansion index was calculated for each public chain from normalized within-repertoire ranks of inferred template counts. Generation probabilities in a later analysis came from a VDJ recombination model fitted to out-of-frame rearrangements, and those results were checked against IGoR. A later analysis scored TCR-TCR, TCR-HLA and TCR-CMV co-occurrence with hypergeometric tests, applying a repertoire-size bias correction to TCR pairs. False discovery rates were estimated in a later analysis by permuting HLA or CMV assignments 20 times. A later analysis grouped co-occurring TCRs with DBSCAN, adding TCRdist sequence similarity when clustering within HLA-allele-positive subsets. Repertoires with fewer than 30,000 or more than 120,000 public chains, plus five repertoires with anomalous nucleotide sharing, were excluded from co-occurrence clustering. TCRdb carries this immuneACCESS record with in-frame sequences only. Its versions omit some clonotypes, under half of them owing to an unresolved V gene in the studies checked, with the rest unexplained. V and J calls and clone size are those listed in that table; D and trimming were worked out from the DNA. Within this sample are around 110,000 clones, with approximately 65% of them counted one time only. The ten largest make up over 1.5% of the sample.

This clonotype was sampled from a young man in good health and CMV-seronegative. The rearrangement joined TRBV18 to TRBJ2-2, with 11 middle bases fitting TRBD2. Sample: PBMCs. Here is the DNA: TGTGCCAGCTCAGCTACAACTAGCGGGGGAAACACCGGGGAGCTGTTTTTT. This encodes CASSATTSGGNTGELFF.